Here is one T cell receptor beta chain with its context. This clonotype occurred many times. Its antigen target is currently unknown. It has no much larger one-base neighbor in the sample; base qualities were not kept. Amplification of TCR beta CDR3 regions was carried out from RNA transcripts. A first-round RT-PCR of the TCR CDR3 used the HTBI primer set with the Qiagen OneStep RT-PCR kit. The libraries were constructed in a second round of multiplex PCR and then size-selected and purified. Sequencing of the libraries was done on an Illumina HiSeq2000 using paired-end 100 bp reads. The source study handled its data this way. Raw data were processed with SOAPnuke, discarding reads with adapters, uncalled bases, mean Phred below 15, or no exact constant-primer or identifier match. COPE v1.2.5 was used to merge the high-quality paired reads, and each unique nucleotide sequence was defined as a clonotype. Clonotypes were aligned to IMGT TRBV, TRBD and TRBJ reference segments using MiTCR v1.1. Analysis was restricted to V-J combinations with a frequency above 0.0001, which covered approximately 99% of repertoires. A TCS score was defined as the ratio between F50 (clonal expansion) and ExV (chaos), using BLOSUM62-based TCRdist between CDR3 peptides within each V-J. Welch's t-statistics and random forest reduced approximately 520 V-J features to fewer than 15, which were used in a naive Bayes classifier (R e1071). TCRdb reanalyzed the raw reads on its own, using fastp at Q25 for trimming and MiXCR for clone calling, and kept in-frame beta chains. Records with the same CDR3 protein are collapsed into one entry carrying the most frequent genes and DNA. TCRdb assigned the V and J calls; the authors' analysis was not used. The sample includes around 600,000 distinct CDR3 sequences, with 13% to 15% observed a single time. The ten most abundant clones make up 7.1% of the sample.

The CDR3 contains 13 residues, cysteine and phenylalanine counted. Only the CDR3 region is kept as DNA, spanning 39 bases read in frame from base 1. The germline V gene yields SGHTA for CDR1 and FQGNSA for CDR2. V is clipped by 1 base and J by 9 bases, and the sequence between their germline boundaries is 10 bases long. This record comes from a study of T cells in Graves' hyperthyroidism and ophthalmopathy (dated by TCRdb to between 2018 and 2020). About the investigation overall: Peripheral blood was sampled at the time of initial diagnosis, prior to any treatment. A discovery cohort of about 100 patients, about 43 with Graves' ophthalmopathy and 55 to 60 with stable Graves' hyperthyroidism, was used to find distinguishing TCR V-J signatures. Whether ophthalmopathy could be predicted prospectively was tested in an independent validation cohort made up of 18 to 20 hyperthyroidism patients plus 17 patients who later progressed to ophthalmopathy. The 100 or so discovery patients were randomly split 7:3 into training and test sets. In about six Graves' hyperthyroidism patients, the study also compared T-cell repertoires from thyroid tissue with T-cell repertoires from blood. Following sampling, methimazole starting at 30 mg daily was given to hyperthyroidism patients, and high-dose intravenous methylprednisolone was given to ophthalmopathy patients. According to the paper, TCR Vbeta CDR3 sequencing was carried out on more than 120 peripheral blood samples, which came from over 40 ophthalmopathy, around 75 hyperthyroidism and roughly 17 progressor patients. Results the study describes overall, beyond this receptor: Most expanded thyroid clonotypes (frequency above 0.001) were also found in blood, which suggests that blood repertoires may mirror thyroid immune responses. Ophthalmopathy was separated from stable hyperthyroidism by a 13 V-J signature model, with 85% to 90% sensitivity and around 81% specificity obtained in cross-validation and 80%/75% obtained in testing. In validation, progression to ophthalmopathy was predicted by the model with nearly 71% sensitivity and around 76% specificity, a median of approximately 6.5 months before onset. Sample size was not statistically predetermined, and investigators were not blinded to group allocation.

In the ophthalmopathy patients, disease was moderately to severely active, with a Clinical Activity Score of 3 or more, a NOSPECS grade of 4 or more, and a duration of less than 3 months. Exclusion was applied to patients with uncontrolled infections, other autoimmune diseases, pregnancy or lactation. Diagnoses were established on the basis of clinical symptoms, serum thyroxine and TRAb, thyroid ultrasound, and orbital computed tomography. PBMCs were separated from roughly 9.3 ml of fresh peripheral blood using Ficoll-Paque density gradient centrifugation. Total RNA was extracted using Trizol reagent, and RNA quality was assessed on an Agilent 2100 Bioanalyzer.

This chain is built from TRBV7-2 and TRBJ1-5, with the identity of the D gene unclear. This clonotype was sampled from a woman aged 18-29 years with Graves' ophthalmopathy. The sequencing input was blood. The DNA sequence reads TGTGCCAGCAGCTTAGGCAGCTTGCCGCCCCAGCATTTT. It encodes CASSLGSLPPQHF.